This T cell receptor (beta chain) was documented in a study of OX40 agonist ivuxolimab in advanced cancers. For the study at large: Every 2 weeks, ivuxolimab was infused into the patients intravenously at between 0.01 and 10 mg/kg.

TCRdb keeps only in-frame clones here, not all; method: immunoSEQ multiplex PCR. The data hold about 93,000 clones, with under 95% observed a single time. There are 13 residues in the CDR3. The V end lost 5 bases, the J end lost 8 bases, and 15 bases lay between the germline ends. Germline CDR1 SGHTA, CDR2 FQGTGA. The TCR originated in an adult with an advanced solid tumor such as melanoma, head and neck, liver or kidney cancer. Sequencing used CD4+ or CD8+ T cells sorted from blood, obtained in a trial of the OX40 agonist ivuxolimab. The chain combines TRBV7-3 with TRBJ1-2, with D maybe TRBD1 (6 bases). The CDR3, as DNA: TGTGCCAGCAGCACCCAAACGACAGGAGGCTACACCTTC. This codes for CASSTQTTGGYTF.